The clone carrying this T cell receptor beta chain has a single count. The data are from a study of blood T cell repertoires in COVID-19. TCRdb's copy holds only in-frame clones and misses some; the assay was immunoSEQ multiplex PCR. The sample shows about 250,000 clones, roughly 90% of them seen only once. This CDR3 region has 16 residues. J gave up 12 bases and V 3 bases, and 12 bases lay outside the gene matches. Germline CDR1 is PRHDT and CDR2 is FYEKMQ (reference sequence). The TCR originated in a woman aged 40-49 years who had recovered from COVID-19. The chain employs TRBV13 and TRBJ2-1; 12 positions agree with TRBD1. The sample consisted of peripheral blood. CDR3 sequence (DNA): TGTGCCAGCAGCTTCCCGGGACAGGGGGCGGTAAGCCCGCAGTTCTTC. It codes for CASSFPGQGAVSPQFF. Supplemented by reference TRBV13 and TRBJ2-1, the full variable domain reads AAGVIQSPRHLIKEKRETATLKCYPIPRHDTVYWYQQGPGQDPQFLISFYEKMQSDKGSIPDRFSAQQFSDYHSELNMSSLELGDSALYFCASSFPGQGAVSPQFFGPGTRLTVL.